The 27 T cell receptor beta chains listed next were all sequenced from one sample in a study of graft-versus-host responses after intestinal transplantation. The assay was immunoSEQ multiplex PCR, and TCRdb's table has in-frame clones only and misses some. Altogether roughly 56,000 clones are present, about 90% being singletons, with the ten largest covering roughly 2.7%. Sequencing used PBMCs, obtained less than 130 days after intestinal transplantation. The receptors derive from a human patient who received an intestinal transplant, so some T cells may come from the graft donor.

The J gene is TRBJ1-2, the V gene TRBV14; TRBD1 aligns across 10 bases. CDR1 SGHDN and CDR2 FVKESK come from the germline V gene. The trim removed 2 bases at V and 7 bases at J, leaving 4 bases unmatched. CDR3 length: 14 residues. CDR3 DNA sequence: TGTGCCAGCAGCCAATTGACAGGGGGCGCTGGCTACACCTTC. Amino acid sequence: CASSQLTGGAGYTF.

The chain is built from TRBV7-9 and TRBJ2-5; D call uncertain. This CDR3 has 14 amino acids. Germline values: CDR1 SEHNR, CDR2 FQNEAQ (reference sequence). The V gene lost 2 bases and the J gene lost 2 bases, with 9 bases spanning the gap. In nucleotides, the CDR3 is TGTGCCAGCAGCTTAAAGGCGAGGCAAGAGACCCAGTACTTC. It yields the protein CASSLKARQETQYF. Full variable domain (outside the CDR3, taken from reference TRBV7-9 and TRBJ2-5): DTGVSQNPRHKITKRGQNVTFRCDPISEHNRLYWYRQTLGQGPEFLTYFQNEAQLEKSRLLSDRFSAERPKGSFSTLEIQRTEQGDSAMYLCASSLKARQETQYFGPGTRLLVL.

CDR3 DNA: TGTGCCAGCAGTGAATCCTGGGACACCTTCTATGGCTACACCTTC. Protein product: CASSESWDTFYGYTF. The V gene is TRBV6-1, the J gene TRBJ1-2; D possibly corresponds to TRBD1 (6 bases). The germline CDR1 and CDR2 sequences are MNHNS and SASEGT. V was trimmed by 2 bases and J by 4 bases, leaving 14 bases between them. The CDR3 extends over 15 amino acids.

This clone was counted a single time. V usage is TRBV30 and J usage is TRBJ1-1; a weak D match, TRBD1 (6 bases). The CDR3 sequence is 14 residues long. Trimming stripped 2 bases from V and 1 base from J, with 11 bases between. Germline-derived CDR1 and CDR2 are GTSNPN and SVGIG (reference sequence). The DNA of the CDR3 is TGTGCCTGGAGTTCTGGACAGCCGAACACTGAAGCTTTCTTT. Its protein product is CAWSSGQPNTEAFF.

J is TRBJ2-7 and V is TRBV29-1, with 11 bases aligning to TRBD1. CDR1 is SQVTM and CDR2 is ANQGSEA in the germline V gene. There are 15 residues in the CDR3. Germline trimming cut 5 bases from V and 3 bases from J; bases unmatched to any gene: 9. The CDR3 here is CSVLIPGTGGYEQYF. The CDR3 nucleotides are TGCAGCGTTCTGATTCCCGGGACAGGGGGCTACGAGCAGTACTTC.

This clone was seen just once. The chain links TRBV5-1 to TRBJ2-3; the D gene is possibly TRBD2 (5 bases). The CDR3 length is 14 residues. The V end lost 0 bases, the J end lost 4 bases, and 9 bases lay between the germline ends. Germline V lookup: CDR1 SGHRS, CDR2 YFSETQ. CDR3 residues: CASSLAPGADTQYF. Here the CDR3 DNA reads TGCGCCAGCAGCTTGGCCCCCGGGGCAGATACGCAGTATTTT.

The chain has TRBV28 and TRBJ1-1; D not resolved. The CDR3 totals 15 residues. From germline, CDR1 is MDHEN and CDR2 SYDVKM. V was cut by 4 bases and J by 0 bases, with 12 bases left in between. The CDR3 DNA is TGTGCCAGCAGTTCTGATACCCGGGTGAACACTGAAGCTTTCTTT. This translates into CASSSDTRVNTEAFF.

This clone was counted once. The chain uses TRBV6-5 and TRBJ1-1; 10 nucleotides match TRBD1. The CDR3 is made up of 15 amino acids. V was pared by 5 bases and J by 4 bases, with 7 bases of the junction left unmatched. Per the germline V gene, CDR1 is MNHEY and CDR2 is SVGAGI. This CDR3 is CASSRQGARSTEAFF. CDR3 sequence (DNA): TGTGCCAGCAGTAGACAGGGGGCGCGTTCCACTGAAGCTTTCTTT.

The chain uses TRBV2 and TRBJ2-1, with 7 bases identical to TRBD2. CDR3 size: 13 residues. The V gene's germline CDR1 is SNHLY and CDR2 FYNNEI. After removal of 4 bases from V and 3 bases from J, the junction contained 0 bases not matched to a gene. The CDR3 sequence: CASSGTSYNEQFF. In DNA, the CDR3 is TGTGCCAGCAGTGGGACTAGCTACAATGAGCAGTTCTTC.

The V gene is TRBV30, the J gene TRBJ1-5, with D uncertain. The CDR3 has 15 amino acids. Trimming removed 0 bases at V and 5 bases at J, with 14 bases between. CDR1 and CDR2 (germline): GTSNPN, SVGIG (reference sequence). CDR3 bases: TGTGCCTGGAGTGTACCGGGAGAGAGGGATCAGCCCCAGCATTTT. Its protein is CAWSVPGERDQPQHF.

The V gene is TRBV28, the J gene TRBJ2-1, with D perhaps given as TRBD1 or TRBD2 (6 bases each). The V and J ends lost 1 base and 10 bases respectively, with 14 bases between them. Germline assignment: CDR1 MDHEN and CDR2 SYDVKM. The length of the CDR3 is 14 residues. The CDR3 reads CASSLLPGATEQFF. The DNA for the CDR3 is TGTGCCAGCAGTTTATTACCGGGGGCGACCGAGCAGTTCTTC.

This CDR3 reads CASSQRVSGGGRDEKLFF. CDR3 in DNA: TGCGCCAGCAGCCAAAGAGTCTCGGGAGGGGGGCGTGATGAAAAACTGTTTTTT. The chain links TRBV4-1 to TRBJ1-4, with D possibly matching TRBD1 (6 bases). The germline V and J ends were trimmed by 2 bases and 6 bases, with 22 bases remaining between them. CDR3 size: 18 residues. Germline V gene lookup returns CDR1 MGHRA and CDR2 YSYEKL.

The chain is built from TRBV5-1 and TRBJ2-1; the D gene is possibly TRBD2 (6 bases). CDR3 size: 15 residues. Per the germline V gene, CDR1 is SGHRS and CDR2 is YFSETQ. Between the trimmed V and J ends, which lost 1 base and 6 bases, there was a span of 14 bases. Here the CDR3 reads CASSLTSPTTNEQFF. Here the CDR3 DNA reads TGCGCCAGCAGCTTGACTAGCCCAACTACCAATGAGCAGTTCTTC.

V and J are TRBV27 and TRBJ2-1; 11 bases map to TRBD2. CDR3 length equals 14 residues. Germline CDR1 is MNHEY and CDR2 is SMNVEV (reference sequence). The V segment lost 1 base and the J segment 11 bases; nucleotides outside the gene matches: 4. The CDR3 region is CASSLWGLADQQFF. The CDR3 DNA reads TGTGCCAGCAGTTTATGGGGACTAGCGGACCAGCAGTTCTTC.

The chain is built from TRBV28 and TRBJ2-1, with D possibly matching TRBD2 (5 bases). The CDR3 length is 15 residues. Germline V gene data show CDR1 as MDHEN and CDR2 as SYDVKM. Between the trimmed V and J ends, which lost 6 bases and 1 base, there was a span of 13 bases. The CDR3 reads CASSLLGGSYNEQFF. CDR3 DNA sequence: TGTGCCAGCAGCCTATTAGGCGGGTCCTACAATGAGCAGTTCTTC.

V usage is TRBV27 and J usage is TRBJ2-7; TRBD1 matches 7 bases. Germline CDR1 reads MNHEY; CDR2 reads SMNVEV (reference sequence). The CDR3 sequence is 16 residues long. Trimming at V came to 1 base and at J to 0 bases, leaving 6 bases not matched to a gene. Here the CDR3 reads CASSLWGSGGSYEQYF. CDR3 DNA: TGTGCCAGCAGTTTATGGGGGTCAGGGGGCTCCTACGAGCAGTACTTC.

The chain joins TRBV5-1 to TRBJ1-3; weak D call: TRBD1 (5 bases). The germline V gene has CDR1 SGHRS and CDR2 YFSETQ. V shed 1 base and J shed 0 bases, with 11 bases lying between them. CDR3 length: 16 amino acids. The CDR3 sequence: CASSLQGLSSGNTIYF. Here the CDR3 DNA reads TGCGCCAGCAGCTTGCAGGGACTAAGCTCTGGAAACACCATATATTTT.

The V call is TRBV19, the J call TRBJ1-5; D ambiguous. In germline, CDR1 is LNHDA, CDR2 SQIVND (reference sequence). The CDR3 length is 13 residues. V was trimmed by 1 base and J by 2 bases, leaving 3 bases between them. The CDR3, as DNA: TGTGCCAGTAGTATAGCGGGCAATCAGCCCCAGCATTTT. Residues: CASSIAGNQPQHF.

This clone was picked up a small number of times. This chain joins TRBV6-1 and TRBJ2-2; 8 bases are shared with TRBD1. V lost 7 bases and J lost 6; bases outside the gene matches: 10. The V gene's germline CDR1 is MNHNS and CDR2 SASEGT. This CDR3 spans 15 amino acids. In nucleotides, the CDR3 is TGTGCCAGCATTATGCAGGGGGCTAATTCCGGGGAGCTGTTTTTT. Amino acids: CASIMQGANSGELFF.

The chain is built from TRBV10-1 and TRBJ1-5; D not resolved. The CDR3 loop spans 11 amino acids. Germline assignment: CDR1 WNHNN and CDR2 SYGVQD (reference sequence). V was trimmed by 9 bases and J by 7 bases, leaving 10 bases between them. CDR3 in amino acids: CASPIGQPQHF. CDR3 nucleotides: TGCGCCAGTCCTATCGGCCAGCCCCAGCATTTT.

The rearrangement joins TRBV11-2 to TRBJ2-5, with D possibly matching TRBD1 (6 bases). The last part of the DNA fits TRBJ2-7 better; the J call may be wrong. The CDR3 has 14 amino acids. Germline V gene sequence: CDR1 SGHAT, CDR2 FQNNGV. DNA for the CDR3: TGTGCCAGCAGCTTTCAGGGGCCCTCCTACGAGCAGTACTTC. The encoded protein is CASSFQGPSYEQYF.

The J gene is TRBJ2-7, the V gene TRBV7-9, with D possibly called TRBD1 or TRBD2 (5 bases each). CDR1 and CDR2 (germline): SEHNR, FQNEAQ (reference sequence). The CDR3 extends over 15 amino acids. Trimming stripped 3 bases from V and 7 bases from J, with 19 bases between. The CDR3 sequence is CASSFRTGYGGEQYF. CDR3 DNA: TGTGCCAGCAGCTTCCGGACTGGCTATGGGGGAGAGCAGTACTTC.

The chain carries TRBV28 and TRBJ1-5; D call uncertain. The germline CDR1 and CDR2 sequences are MDHEN and SYDVKM. V was cut by 9 bases and J by 4 bases, with 16 bases left in between. The CDR3 is made up of 14 amino acids. The CDR3 sequence: CASQDGSGNQPQHF. The CDR3 DNA reads as TGTGCCAGTCAGGACGGGTCCGGGAATCAGCCCCAGCATTTT.

The rearrangement joins TRBV6-5 to TRBJ1-1; D uncertain. The CDR3 covers 14 residues. Germline lookup yields CDR1 MNHEY and CDR2 SVGAGI. V lost 0 bases and J 5 bases, leaving 10 bases between the germline ends. The CDR3 sequence is CASSYSRWGTEAFF. The DNA of the CDR3 is TGTGCCAGCAGTTACTCGAGATGGGGAACTGAAGCTTTCTTT.

V gene TRBV7-6 combines with J gene TRBJ2-5; 7 nucleotides align to TRBD2. The end of the DNA fits TRBJ2-7 better, so the J call may be wrong. This CDR3 region has 14 residues. Germline CDR1 SGHVS, CDR2 FNYEAQ. The chain's CDR3 is CASSLIGEGYEQYF. For the CDR3, the DNA is TGTGCCAGCAGCTTAATTGGGGAGGGATACGAGCAGTACTTC.

This chain joins TRBV7-2 and TRBJ1-5, with D maybe TRBD1 (6 bases). In germline, CDR1 is SGHTA, CDR2 FQGNSA. Between the trimmed V and J ends, which lost 1 base and 1 base, there was a span of 17 bases. The CDR3 loop spans 18 amino acids. CDR3 loop: CASSLVGGLGTSNQPQHF. DNA for the CDR3: TGTGCCAGCAGCTTAGTAGGGGGGTTGGGTACGAGCAATCAGCCCCAGCATTTT.

V and J are TRBV19 and TRBJ1-1, with D unresolved. V lost 6 bases and J lost 5, with 13 bases in between. The CDR3 runs to 13 residues. Germline CDR1 is LNHDA and CDR2 is SQIVND (reference sequence). As DNA, the CDR3 is TGTGCCAGTAGCCTCAACTACGGGACTGAAGCTTTCTTT. As protein: CASSLNYGTEAFF. The full variable domain, rest sourced from reference TRBV19 and TRBJ1-1, is DGGITQSPKYLFRKEGQNVTLSCEQNLNHDAMYWYRQDPGQGLRLIYYSQIVNDFQKGDIAEGYSVSREKKESFPLTVTSAQKNPTAFYLCASSLNYGTEAFFGQGTRLTVV.